This T cell receptor beta chain was profiled in a study of T-cell reconstitution after alpha-beta-depleted transplantation in children. Overall study results and limits: Several hundred graft clones that had expanded were reportedly the source of alpha-beta T cells about two months after transplant. Some patients' high day-60 TCRbeta diversity was attributed to recipient cells surviving conditioning.

The ends lost 7 bases at V and 7 bases at J; junction bases unmatched: 12. The CDR3 covers 15 residues. Unique molecular identifiers were used to barcode this TCRbeta library. MiXCR, run by TCRdb on the PCR reads, gives a single entry per CDR3 protein. The sample includes 200,000 to 250,000 distinct CDR3 sequences, 25% of them seen just once. This clonotype was counted at least ten times. What it binds is not known. The V call is TRBV12-3 or TRBV12-4, the J call TRBJ2-1, with 8 nucleotides matching TRBD1. Sequencing was performed on PBMCs, taken before TCRalphabeta/CD19-depleted stem cell transplant. The TCR sequence derives from a girl between 2 and 10 years old with Fanconi anemia, due to receive a stem cell transplant. The CDR3 DNA reads TGTGCCAGCATTTGGGCAGGGGGCGAATGGAATGAGCAGTTCTTC. It codes for CASIWAGGEWNEQFF.